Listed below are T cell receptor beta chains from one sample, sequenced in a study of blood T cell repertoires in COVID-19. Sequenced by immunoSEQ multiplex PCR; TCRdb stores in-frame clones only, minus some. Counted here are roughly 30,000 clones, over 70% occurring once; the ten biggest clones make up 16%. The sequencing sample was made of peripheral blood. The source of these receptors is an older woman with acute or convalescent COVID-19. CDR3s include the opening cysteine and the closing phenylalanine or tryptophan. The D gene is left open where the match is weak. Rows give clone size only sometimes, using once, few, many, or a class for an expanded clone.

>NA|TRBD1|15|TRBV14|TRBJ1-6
CASSPRDRVNSPLHF
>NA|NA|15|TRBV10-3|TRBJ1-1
CAISESDRVMTEAFF
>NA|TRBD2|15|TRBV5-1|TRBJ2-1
CASSLQGLFYNEQFF
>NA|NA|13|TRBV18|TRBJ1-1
CASSPQGDTEAFF
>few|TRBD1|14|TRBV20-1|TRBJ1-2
CSASTGVTGYGYTF
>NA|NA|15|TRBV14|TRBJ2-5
CASSQEITAQETQYF
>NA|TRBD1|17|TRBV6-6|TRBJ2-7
CASSPTGSGTGNYEQYF
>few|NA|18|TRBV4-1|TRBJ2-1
CASSQVLGAGANYNEQFF
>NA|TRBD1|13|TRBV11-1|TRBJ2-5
CASSLQGSETQYF
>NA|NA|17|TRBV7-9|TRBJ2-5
CASSDGHWEVGFWTQYF
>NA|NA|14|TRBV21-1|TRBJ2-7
CASSKEMRTYEQYF
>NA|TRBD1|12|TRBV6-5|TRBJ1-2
CASRPQTGLYTF
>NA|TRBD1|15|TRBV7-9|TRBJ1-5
CASSPGTGGNQPQHF
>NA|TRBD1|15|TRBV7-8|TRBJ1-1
CASSFLTGTGTEAFF
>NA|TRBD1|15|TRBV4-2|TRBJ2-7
CASSQDRDRGNEQYF
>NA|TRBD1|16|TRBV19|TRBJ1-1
CASSSPGTGGATQAFF
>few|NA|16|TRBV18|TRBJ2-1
CASSPSEGSLDNEQFF
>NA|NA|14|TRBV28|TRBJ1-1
CASSLSGPHTEAFF
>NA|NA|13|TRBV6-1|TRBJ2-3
CASSEHYTDTQYF
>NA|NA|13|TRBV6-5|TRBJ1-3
CASNGGIGNTIYF
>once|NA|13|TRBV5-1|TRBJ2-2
CASSWGTTGELFF
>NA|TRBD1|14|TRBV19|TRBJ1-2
CASSIQGANYGYTF
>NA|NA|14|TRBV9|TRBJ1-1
CASSVGSVSSEAFF
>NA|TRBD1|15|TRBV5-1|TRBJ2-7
CASSARDRGSYEQYF
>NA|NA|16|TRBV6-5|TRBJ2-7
CASSYRRTVVSYEQYF
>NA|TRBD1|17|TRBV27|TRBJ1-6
CASSLWDSLSYNSPLHF
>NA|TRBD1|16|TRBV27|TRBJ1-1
CASSLSFGQGNTEAFF
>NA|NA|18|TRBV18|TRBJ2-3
CASSPRISEDRETDTQYF
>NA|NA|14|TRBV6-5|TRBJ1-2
CASSPLGGDYGYTF
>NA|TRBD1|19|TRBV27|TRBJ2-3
CASSSDVNLAQGAPDTQYF
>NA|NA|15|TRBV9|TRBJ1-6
CASSPETASSSPLHF
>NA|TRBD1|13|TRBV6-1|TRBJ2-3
CASSEQGADTQYF
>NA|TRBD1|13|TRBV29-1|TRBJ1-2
CSVGQGAKHGYTF
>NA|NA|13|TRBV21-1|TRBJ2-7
CASSKASGYEQYF
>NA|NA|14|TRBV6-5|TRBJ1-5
CASKTRGTHQPQHF
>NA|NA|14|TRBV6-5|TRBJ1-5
CASSSGQFNQPQHF
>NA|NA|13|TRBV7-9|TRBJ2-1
CASSFLGADEQFF
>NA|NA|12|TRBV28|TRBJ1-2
CASSPGQSGYTF
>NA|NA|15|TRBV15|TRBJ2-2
CATRGGGPNTGELFF
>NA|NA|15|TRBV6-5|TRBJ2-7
CASSQTYGSSYEQYF
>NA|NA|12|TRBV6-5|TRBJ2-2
CASSLSTGELFF
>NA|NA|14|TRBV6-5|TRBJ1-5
CASTFWQGNQPQHF
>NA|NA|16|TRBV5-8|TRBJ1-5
CASSLLEWGGSQPQHF
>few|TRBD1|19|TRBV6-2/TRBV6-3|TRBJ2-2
CASSYSGQGHSRGTGELFF
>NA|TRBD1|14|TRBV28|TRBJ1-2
CASSLGTASKGYTF
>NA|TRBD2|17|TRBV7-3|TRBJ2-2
CASSSGLAGFNTGELFF